Here is one T cell receptor (beta chain) with its context. Its antigen is unknown. Base-call qualities are not available, and no considerably larger clone is one nucleotide away. This record comes from a study of cytomegalovirus exposure and HLA in healthy donors (dated 2017 in TCRdb). Some background on the complete study: In an earlier analysis of under 600 of the donors, 250 to 350 Gb of sequence data and some 100 million unique TCR beta sequences from 180 million or so T cells were reported. Roughly 300 gigabases of sequencing data and approximately 80 million unique TCR sequences were included in an early release covering 550 to 650 HLA-typed donors. Of the approximately 400 genotyped donors, approximately 83% fell in the genetic ancestry cluster associated with self-reported Caucasian donors. The study aimed to test whether cataloging public T cell receptors could reveal signatures of past pathogen exposure. The study profiled the T cell repertoires of some 610 subjects by immunosequencing and related them to cytomegalovirus serostatus. In addition to the first cohort of 666 subjects, a separate validation cohort of some 120 different subjects was used. To predict cytomegalovirus infection status, the study combined high-throughput TCR immunosequencing, statistical association of individual TCRs with disease status, and machine learning. A later analysis re-analyzed previously published TCR beta repertoires from 650 to 800 donors and added high-resolution HLA genotyping to study TCR occurrence patterns. Rather than using new phenotypic data, the later analysis identified candidate immune exposures from TCR beta sequences and from how often those sequences occurred across donors. An earlier analysis of approximately 580 of the donors used high-throughput TCR beta sequencing to judge whether each TCR beta V gene segment behaved as functional or pseudogenic. Donor age, sex, ethnicity and CMV serostatus were compiled together with the repertoire data. A later genetic analysis used genome-wide SNP genotypes for about three fifths of the 666 donors, treating that subset as a discovery cohort. All discovery cohort repertoires had been generated on a single sequencing platform. HLA typing covered class I and class II loci at four-digit resolution. The number of typed donors differed by locus: roughly 620-640 for A, B, C, DRB1 and DQB1; approximately 520 for DQA1; some 610 for DPA1; and some 470 for DPB1. Four or five DR-DQ haplotypes were handled as single units for association and clustering because linkage in the cohort was strong. Among a few hundred genotyped donors of the cohort, an average of 235,054 unique TCR beta nucleotide sequences were sequenced per donor, approximately 20% of them non-productive. Broader findings and caveats from the paper: A later analysis associated around 16,000 TCR beta sequences with specific HLA alleles at a false discovery rate of 0.05. Linkage disequilibrium might explain the correlated functional status among segregating V segments, but an unknown experimental factor could not be ruled out. Roughly uniform sequencing depth across donors was assumed in presence/absence analyses, although this assumption may not hold. In a later analysis, several top co-occurrence clusters were reported to appear linked to parvovirus B19, influenza, CMV and Epstein-Barr virus. CMV serostatus was the only immune exposure information available for the cohort. It was suggested by the authors that the approach could potentially be generalized to other disease states and immunological phenotypes. According to a later analysis, most CMV-associated TCR beta chains appeared to be HLA-restricted, and the HLA associations seemed to be driven largely by CMV exposure. Only TCR beta chains were sequenced in this cohort, and the absence of alpha or paired-chain data limited detectable features. A further reported finding was that TCR beta sequences accurately predicted the HLA-A and HLA-B alleles for most subjects in the first cohort. A few of the identified cytomegalovirus-associated TCR beta chains were confirmed in vitro to be specific for cytomegalovirus antigens. In a later analysis, TCR association rates were found to vary across HLA loci, with the most associated TCRs seen for DRB1 alleles and the fewest for HLA-C alleles. While some public TCRs were present in many individuals, most TCR sequences turned up only very rarely across donors. Some IMGT-functional V segments, including TRBV6-2 and TRBV6-3, could not be told apart with the 87-base-pair reads, so those segments were excluded. When HLA alleles, especially DR and DQ, strongly co-occurred, attributing TCR associations to individual alleles was difficult. Because HLA typing was unavailable for some donors at each locus, only the typed subset was used in association tests. The sequencing pipeline was judged likely to have produced a cluster of highly shared sequence variants as a technical artifact. Cytomegalovirus status was reported to be diagnosed by the classifier with high specificity and sensitivity in both the original and validation cohorts. A later genetic analysis reported fewer N-insertions in productive TCRs among donors in an Asian-associated ancestry cluster than the roughly 700-donor mean. Compared with equally common non-associated chains, HLA-associated TCR beta chains in a later analysis were more clonally expanded and had lower generation probabilities. A later genetic analysis associated a missense DCLRE1C variant with V-gene and J-gene trimming of TCR beta chains, and an independent cohort replicated the association. Because counts were too low, about 15 rarely observed V segments, including chromosome 9 orphons, were left out of the earlier analysis of some 600 of the donors. Broadly in line with IMGT annotations, most TCR beta V segments showed up in productive rearrangements about 87% or about 30% of the time in an earlier analysis of 450 to 600 of the donors. The study gave a list of roughly 150 TCR beta chains associated with cytomegalovirus.

Libraries were made using the immunoSEQ multiplex PCR assay. A mixture of 60 forward primers for TCR Vbeta segments and 13 reverse primers for TCR Jbeta segments was used in the multiplex PCR. Amplification of the CDR3 region of rearranged TCR beta genes was performed with a multiplex PCR assay on genomic DNA. Amplified TCR beta libraries were sequenced as 87-base-pair reads on the Illumina HiSeq System. The authors processed their data as follows. In a later analysis, around 80 million unique TCR beta chains were counted across the roughly 610 repertoires, and approximately 11 million of these chains were shared by at least two donors. A nearest-neighbor algorithm error-corrected the raw reads and collapsed the reads into unique sequences, merging closely related sequences to remove PCR and sequencing errors. Alignment of CDR3 sequences to IMGT reference sequences was used to assign V, D and J gene segments. Each retained sequence needed at least a six-nucleotide match to both a V gene segment and a J gene segment. Rearrangements were called productive when the CDR3 lacked stop codons and stayed in frame with V and J; all others were non-productive. Following IMGT convention, CDR3 was defined as the stretch from the second conserved V-encoded cysteine to the conserved J-encoded phenylalanine. In an earlier analysis of more than 550 of the donors, sequences lacking an unambiguous match to a single V gene segment were excluded. An earlier analysis of a few hundred of the donors called V segments functional above 56.7% productive rearrangements and segregating when the between-donor standard deviation exceeded 5%. A statistical classification framework was built to diagnose cytomegalovirus status from the catalog of TCR beta chain sequences. A later analysis assigned V and J genes by comparing TCR nucleotide sequences with IMGT/GENE-DB human TR gene sequences. Using the TCRdist pipeline, a later analysis assigned CDR3 sequences along with most-parsimonious VDJ recombination scenarios. In a later analysis, each TCR beta chain was defined by its CDR3 amino acid sequence together with its V-gene family, and reads without a unique V-gene family were excluded. A later analysis removed over 500 highly shared, low-generation-probability nucleotide sequences to deal with suspected cross-contamination and a sequencing artifact. In a later analysis, a clonal expansion index was calculated for each public chain from normalized within-repertoire ranks of inferred template counts. In a later analysis, generation probabilities were computed with a VDJ recombination model fitted to out-of-frame rearrangements, and the resulting probabilities were checked against IGoR. Hypergeometric tests were used in a later analysis to score TCR-TCR, TCR-HLA and TCR-CMV co-occurrence, with a repertoire-size bias correction applied to the TCR pairs. A later analysis estimated false discovery rates by permuting HLA or CMV assignments 20 times. In a later analysis, co-occurring TCRs were grouped with DBSCAN, and TCRdist sequence similarity was added when clustering was performed within HLA-allele-positive subsets. Repertoires with fewer than 30,000 or more than 120,000 public chains, plus five repertoires with anomalous nucleotide sharing, were excluded from co-occurrence clustering. Entries here come from immuneACCESS through TCRdb and include only in-frame sequences with V and J called. Some clones fail to appear in such tables; in the studies checked, an unresolved V gene covers under half of the shortfall, and the cause of the remainder is unknown. V and J calls and clone size are copied from that table; D and trimming were computed from the DNA. The sample table holds tens of thousands of clones, of which just under 70% were seen once. Of the sample, 4% to 4.5% falls within the top ten clones.

The CDR3 holds 15 amino acids from the cysteine to the phenylalanine. The only DNA kept is the CDR3, 45 bases in frame from the first base. Trimming costs V 5 bases and J 3 bases, and their ends lie 17 bases apart. CDR1 and CDR2 were assigned from the germline V gene (reference sequence) as MNHNY and SVGAGI. The cohort comprised hundreds of healthy bone marrow donors. At the time of sampling, every cohort member was nominally healthy, though immune exposures that went unrecorded were likely present. The donor was CMV seronegative and was included in the group of a few hundred seronegative cohort members. A peripheral blood sample was collected from each donor, and TCR beta sequencing was performed on peripheral blood mononuclear cells. Genomic DNA extraction from the blood cell samples was performed with the Qiagen DNeasy Blood Extraction Kit.

The sequenced material came from PBMCs. The chain is made from TRBV6-6 and TRBJ2-7; the D gene is possibly TRBD1, with 6 bases matching. This sequence originates from a woman between 45 and 60 years old in good health and CMV-seronegative. CDR3 region: CASSTTGLVNYEQYF. The DNA is TGTGCCAGCAGTACCACAGGGTTGGTAAACTACGAGCAGTACTTC.